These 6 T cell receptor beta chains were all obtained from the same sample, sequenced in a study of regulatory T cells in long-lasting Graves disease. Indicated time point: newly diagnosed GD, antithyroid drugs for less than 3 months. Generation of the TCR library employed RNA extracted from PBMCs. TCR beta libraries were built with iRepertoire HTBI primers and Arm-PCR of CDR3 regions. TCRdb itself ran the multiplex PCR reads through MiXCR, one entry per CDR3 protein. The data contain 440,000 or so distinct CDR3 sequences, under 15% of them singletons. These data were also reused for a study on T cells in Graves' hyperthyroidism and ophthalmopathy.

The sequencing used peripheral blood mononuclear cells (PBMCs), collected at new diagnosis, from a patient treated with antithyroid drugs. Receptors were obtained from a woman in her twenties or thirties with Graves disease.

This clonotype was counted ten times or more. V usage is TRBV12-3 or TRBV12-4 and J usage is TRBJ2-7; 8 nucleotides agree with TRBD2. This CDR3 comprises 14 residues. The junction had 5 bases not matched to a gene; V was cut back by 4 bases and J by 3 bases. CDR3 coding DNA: TGTGCCAGCAGTTCGGGGGGGGCATTCTACGAGCAGTACTTC. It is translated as CASSSGGAFYEQYF.

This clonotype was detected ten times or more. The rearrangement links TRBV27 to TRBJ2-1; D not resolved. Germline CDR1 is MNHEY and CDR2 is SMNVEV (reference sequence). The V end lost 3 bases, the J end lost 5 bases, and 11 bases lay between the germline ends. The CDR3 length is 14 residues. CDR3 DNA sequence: TGTGCCAGCAGTTTGATCCCCCATCACAATGAGCAGTTCTTC. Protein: CASSLIPHHNEQFF.

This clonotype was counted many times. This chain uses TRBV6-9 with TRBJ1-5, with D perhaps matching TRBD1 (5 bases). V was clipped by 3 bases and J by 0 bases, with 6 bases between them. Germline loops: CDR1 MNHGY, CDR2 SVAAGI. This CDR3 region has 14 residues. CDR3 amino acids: CASSYRASNQPQHF. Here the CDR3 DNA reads TGTGCCAGCAGTTACAGGGCTAGCAATCAGCCCCAGCATTTT.

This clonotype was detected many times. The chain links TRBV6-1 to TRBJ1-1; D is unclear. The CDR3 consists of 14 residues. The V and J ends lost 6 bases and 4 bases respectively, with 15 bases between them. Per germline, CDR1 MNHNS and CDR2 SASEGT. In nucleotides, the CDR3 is TGTGCCAGCAGACCGGGGTCCACTCCCACTGAAGCTTTCTTT. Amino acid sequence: CASRPGSTPTEAFF.

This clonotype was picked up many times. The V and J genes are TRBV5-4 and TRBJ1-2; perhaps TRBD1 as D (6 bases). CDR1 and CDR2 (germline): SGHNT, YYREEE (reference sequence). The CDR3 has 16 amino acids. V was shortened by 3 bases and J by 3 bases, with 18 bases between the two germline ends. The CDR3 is CASSSPSGTPHYGYTF. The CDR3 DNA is TGTGCCAGCAGCTCGCCTTCCGGGACACCTCACTATGGCTACACCTTC.

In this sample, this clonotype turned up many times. The CDR3 sequence: CASNPGLAGNTGELFF. The CDR3 DNA reads as TGTGCCAGCAACCCGGGACTAGCGGGAAACACCGGGGAGCTGTTTTTT. J is TRBJ2-2 and V is TRBV5-6; 13 bases line up with TRBD2. The CDR3 contains 16 residues. J was trimmed by 2 bases and V by 6 bases; bases with no gene match: 4. Germline V gene data show CDR1 as SGHDT and CDR2 as YYEEEE.